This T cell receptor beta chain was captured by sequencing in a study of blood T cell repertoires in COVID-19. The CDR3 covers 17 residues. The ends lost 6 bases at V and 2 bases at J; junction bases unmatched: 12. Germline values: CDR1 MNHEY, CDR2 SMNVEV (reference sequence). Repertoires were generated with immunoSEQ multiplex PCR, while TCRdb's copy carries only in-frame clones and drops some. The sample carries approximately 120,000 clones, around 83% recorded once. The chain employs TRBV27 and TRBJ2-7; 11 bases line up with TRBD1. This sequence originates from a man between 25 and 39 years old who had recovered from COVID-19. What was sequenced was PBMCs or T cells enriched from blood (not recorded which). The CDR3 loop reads CASRTGQGAVVAYEQYF. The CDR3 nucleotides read TGTGCCAGCAGAACCGGACAGGGGGCGGTTGTCGCCTACGAGCAGTACTTC.